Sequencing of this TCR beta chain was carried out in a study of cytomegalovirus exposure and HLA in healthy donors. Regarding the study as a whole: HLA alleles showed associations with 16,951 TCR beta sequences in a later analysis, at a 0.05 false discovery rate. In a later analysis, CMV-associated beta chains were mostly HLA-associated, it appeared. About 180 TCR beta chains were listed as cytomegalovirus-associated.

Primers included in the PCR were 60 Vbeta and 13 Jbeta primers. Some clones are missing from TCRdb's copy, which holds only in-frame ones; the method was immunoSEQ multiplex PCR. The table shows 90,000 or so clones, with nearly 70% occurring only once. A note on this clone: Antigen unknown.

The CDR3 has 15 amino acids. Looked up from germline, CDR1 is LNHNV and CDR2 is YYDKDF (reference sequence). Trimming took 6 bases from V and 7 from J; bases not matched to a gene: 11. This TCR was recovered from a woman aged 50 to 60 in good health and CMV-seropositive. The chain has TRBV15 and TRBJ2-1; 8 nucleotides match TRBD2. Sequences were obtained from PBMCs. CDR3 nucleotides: TGTGCCACCAGAAGCGGGACTAGATTAGATAATGAGCAGTTCTTC. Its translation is CATRSGTRLDNEQFF.